This T cell receptor (beta chain) comes out of a study of metastatic and nonmetastatic thyroid tumors. Whole-study context: Repertoires from blood and tumor or nodule tissue of malignant and benign thyroid patients were compared.

Trimming pared 5 bases from V and 0 bases from J, leaving 8 bases between. Germline CDR1 and CDR2: SEHNR and FQNEAQ (reference sequence). The CDR3 sequence is 14 residues long. In the study's own analysis: The distant-metastasis classifier for papillary thyroid cancer was built from CDR3 differences across clinicopathological groups. TCRdb ran MiXCR on the PCR reads. The V and J calls shown here were made by TCRdb, not taken from the authors' results. The sample has 30,000 to 45,000 clones; less than 25% are singletons. Study-wide results and limits: Relative to benign nodules, malignant thyroid tumors were reportedly characterized by significantly elevated TCR beta diversity in blood and tumor.

Many counts were recorded for this clone. Its antigen remains unidentified. Treatment of any kind had been given to no patient before thyroid surgery. This receptor was obtained from a female donor with papillary thyroid cancer or a benign thyroid nodule (not recorded which). Some clones in this sample may be carry-over from other donors' samples. This chain links TRBV7-9 with TRBJ2-4; unclear D gene. Sequenced sample: blood. This CDR3 is CASSHSEAKNIQYF. CDR3 in DNA: TGTGCCAGCAGCCACTCCGAAGCCAAAAACATTCAGTACTTC.